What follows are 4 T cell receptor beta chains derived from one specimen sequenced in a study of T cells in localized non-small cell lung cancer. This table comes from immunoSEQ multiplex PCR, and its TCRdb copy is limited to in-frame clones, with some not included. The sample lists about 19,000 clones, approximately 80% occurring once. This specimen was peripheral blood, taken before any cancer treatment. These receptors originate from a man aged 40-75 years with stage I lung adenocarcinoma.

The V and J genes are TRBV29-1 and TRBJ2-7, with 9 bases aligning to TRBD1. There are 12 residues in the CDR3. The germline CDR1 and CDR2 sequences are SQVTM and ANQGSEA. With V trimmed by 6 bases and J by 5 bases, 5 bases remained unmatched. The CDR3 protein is CSVNTGGHEQYF. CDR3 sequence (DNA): TGCAGCGTAAATACAGGGGGCCACGAGCAGTACTTC.

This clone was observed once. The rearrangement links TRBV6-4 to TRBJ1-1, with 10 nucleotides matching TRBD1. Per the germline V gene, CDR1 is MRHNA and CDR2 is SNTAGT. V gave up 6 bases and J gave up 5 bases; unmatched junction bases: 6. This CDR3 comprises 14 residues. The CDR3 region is CASRTGTGDTEAFF. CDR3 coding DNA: TGTGCCAGCAGAACCGGGACAGGGGATACTGAAGCTTTCTTT.

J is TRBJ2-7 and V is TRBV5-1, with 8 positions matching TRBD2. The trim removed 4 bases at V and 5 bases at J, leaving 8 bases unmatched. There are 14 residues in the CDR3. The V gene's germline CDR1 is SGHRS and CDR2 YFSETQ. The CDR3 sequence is CASSVSGGPNEQYF. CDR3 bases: TGCGCCAGCAGCGTATCGGGGGGGCCCAACGAGCAGTACTTC.

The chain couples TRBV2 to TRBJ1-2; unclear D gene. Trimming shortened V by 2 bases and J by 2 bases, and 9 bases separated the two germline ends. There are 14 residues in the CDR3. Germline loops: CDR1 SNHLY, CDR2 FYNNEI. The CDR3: CASSEWESNYGYTF. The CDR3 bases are TGTGCCAGCAGTGAATGGGAGTCGAACTATGGCTACACCTTC.